A selection of T cell receptor beta chains follows, all from one sample in a study of blood T cells in healthy people across ages. TCRdb analysed the 5' RACE reads with MiXCR anew, one entry per CDR3 protein. This table holds some 940,000 distinct CDR3 sequences, 25% to 30% found once. These data were likewise used in another study, on T cells of mothers and their children.

Specimen: blood. These receptors came from a woman between 40 and 55 years old in good health. Both conserved end residues are part of each CDR3. The listing skips clone size in some rows; elsewhere it reads once, few, many or a size class.

v_gene,abundance,len,j_gene,CDR3aa
TRBV5-1,-,16,TRBJ2-2,CASRRVGGSNTGELFF
TRBV14,-,17,TRBJ2-3,CASSHLKWVLDTDTQYF
TRBV20-1,-,11,TRBJ2-1,CSARWVNEQFF
TRBV18,-,15,TRBJ2-1,CASSLGTVAYNEQFF
TRBV7-3,-,16,TRBJ2-3,CASSEGGTSSTDTQYF
TRBV7-2,-,16,TRBJ2-1,CASRPADRDFDNEQFF
TRBV4-1,-,14,TRBJ2-1,CASSPREDYNEQFF
TRBV7-2,-,15,TRBJ1-1,CASSFGAPGNTEAFF
TRBV2,-,13,TRBJ1-1,CASSEWPASEAFF
TRBV3-1,-,15,TRBJ2-1,CASSQVAGTFNEQFF
TRBV28,few,16,TRBJ2-3,CASSPRQGVSTDTQYF
TRBV6-5,few,15,TRBJ2-7,CASSYSPHSSYEQYF
TRBV5-1,few,15,TRBJ2-7,CASSLDPTGAGEQYF
TRBV24-1,many,14,TRBJ2-3,CATSDFTNTDTQYF
TRBV11-2,-,12,TRBJ2-1,CASSRLSNEQFF
TRBV2,many,16,TRBJ1-5,CASRTQGAGLNQPQHF
TRBV28,-,14,TRBJ2-7,CASSGTGLSYEQCF
TRBV7-8,-,14,TRBJ1-2,CASSFGQGYDGYTF
TRBV28,many,18,TRBJ2-4,CASSFLIAGGLGKNIQYF
TRBV6-1,-,17,TRBJ2-1,CASSPTSGGAGYNEQFF
TRBV13,-,16,TRBJ2-1,CASSLLATISYNEQFF
TRBV20-1,few,16,TRBJ2-5,CSAREGVAGRGETQYF
TRBV6-5,few,15,TRBJ2-3,CASTLGTGGSDTQYF
TRBV20-1,-,14,TRBJ1-5,CSARDSGVNQPQHF
TRBV7-2,-,10,TRBJ2-1,CASSQREQFF
TRBV20-1,many,12,TRBJ2-7,CSARTGFWEQYF
TRBV6-1,few,15,TRBJ1-4,CASSGRGTGDEKLFF
TRBV7-3,many,14,TRBJ2-1,CASSLGVTYNEQFF
TRBV29-1,-,15,TRBJ1-2,CSVNEGQGPLYGYTF
TRBV14,once,13,TRBJ1-1,CASSPTGGQSTFF
TRBV5-1,-,17,TRBJ2-6,CASKIGQGIPGANVLTF
TRBV6-6,few,16,TRBJ2-3,CASSTSLSGILDTQYF
TRBV2,-,13,TRBJ2-1,CASSEAAGYEQFF
TRBV5-5,many,14,TRBJ1-1,CASSLATGRTEAFF
TRBV7-9,-,16,TRBJ1-2,CASSPPGASVGYGYTF
TRBV7-2,few,13,TRBJ2-4,CASSSQDRGEQYF
TRBV9,-,15,TRBJ1-5,CASSVGDSRNQPQHF
TRBV28,few,15,TRBJ1-1,CASSSSGTLNTEAFF
TRBV5-1,many,16,TRBJ2-7,CASRQTTGGTSYEQYF
TRBV5-1,few,14,TRBJ2-3,CASSSTGGVDTQYF
TRBV7-9,few,15,TRBJ2-1,CASSRPRSTYNEQFF
TRBV20-1,-,15,TRBJ2-1,CSAQPGTSGNNEQFF
TRBV20-1,few,11,TRBJ1-1,CSARVDSEAFF
TRBV15,many,14,TRBJ2-7,CATSREGQNYEQYF
TRBV6-2/TRBV6-3,many,13,TRBJ2-7,CASSHGAAYEQYF
TRBV10-2,few,15,TRBJ2-7,CASSEDDLDRSEQYF
TRBV7-2,-,17,TRBJ2-3,CASGSEVAVGFTDTQYF
TRBV10-3,-,13,TRBJ2-2,CANTGHPTGELFF
TRBV20-1,-,14,TRBJ2-4,CSARIPQGVNEQYF
TRBV18,few,18,TRBJ2-4,CASSAGTSGVLAKNIQYF
TRBV20-1,-,16,TRBJ2-1,CSARDPSGTRYNEQFF
TRBV10-3,-,13,TRBJ2-1,CAISEGTGNEQFF
TRBV4-2,-,16,TRBJ2-3,CASSDPGTTLEDTQYF
TRBV12-3/TRBV12-4,many,16,TRBJ2-1,CASTPVFSGGYNEQFF
TRBV28,many,12,TRBJ1-2,CASRTGTPGYTF